The clone carrying this T cell receptor beta chain was counted at least ten times. The repertoire was sequenced with immunoSEQ multiplex PCR; TCRdb's copy has only in-frame clones and lacks some. The sample holds about 240,000 clones, about 90% seen once. This CDR3 contains 15 residues. The data stem from a study of blood T cell repertoires in COVID-19. Material for sequencing was PBMCs or T cells enriched from blood (not recorded which). The clonotype was recovered from a woman between 40 and 55 years old with acute COVID-19. The J gene is TRBJ2-5, the V gene TRBV12-2; the table's D call TRBD1 went unverified against the DNA. TRBV12-2 is tagged as a pseudogene. This CDR3 reads CASRLAPDTQETQYF. In DNA, the CDR3 is TGTGCAAGTCGCTTAGCGCCGGACACTCAAGAGACCCAGTACTTC.